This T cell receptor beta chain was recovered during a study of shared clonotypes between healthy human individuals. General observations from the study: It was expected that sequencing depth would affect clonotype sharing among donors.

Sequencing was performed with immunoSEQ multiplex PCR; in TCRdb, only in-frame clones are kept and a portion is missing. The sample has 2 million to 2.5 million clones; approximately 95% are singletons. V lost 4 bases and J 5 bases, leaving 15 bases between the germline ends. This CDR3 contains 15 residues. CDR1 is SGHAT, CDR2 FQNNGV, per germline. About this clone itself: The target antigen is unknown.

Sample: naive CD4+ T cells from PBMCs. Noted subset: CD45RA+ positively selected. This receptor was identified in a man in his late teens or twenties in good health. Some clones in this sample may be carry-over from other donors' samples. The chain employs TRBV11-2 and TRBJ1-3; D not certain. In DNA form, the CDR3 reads TGTGCCAGCAGCTACCGACGAGGGAGCAGAAACACCATATATTTT. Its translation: CASSYRRGSRNTIYF.